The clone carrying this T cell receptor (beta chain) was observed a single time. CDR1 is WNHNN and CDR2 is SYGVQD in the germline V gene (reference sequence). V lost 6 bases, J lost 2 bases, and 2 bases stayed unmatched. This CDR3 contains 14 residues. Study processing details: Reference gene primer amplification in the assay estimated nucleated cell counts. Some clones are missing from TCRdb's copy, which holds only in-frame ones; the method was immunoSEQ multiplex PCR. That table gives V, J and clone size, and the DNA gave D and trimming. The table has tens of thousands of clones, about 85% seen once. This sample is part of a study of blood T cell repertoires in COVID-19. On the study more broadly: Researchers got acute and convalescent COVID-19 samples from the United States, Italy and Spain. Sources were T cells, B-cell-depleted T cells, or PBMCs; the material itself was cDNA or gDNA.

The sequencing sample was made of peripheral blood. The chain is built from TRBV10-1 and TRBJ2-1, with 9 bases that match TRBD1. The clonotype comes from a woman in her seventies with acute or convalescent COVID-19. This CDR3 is CASSGQGTYNEQFF. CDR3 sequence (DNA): TGCGCCAGCAGCGGACAGGGGACCTACAATGAGCAGTTCTTC.